The entry below describes one T cell receptor beta chain. Its antigen is currently unknown. Trimming shortened V by 1 base and J by 4 bases, and 12 bases separated the two germline ends. CDR1 is SGHDT and CDR2 is YYEEEE in the germline V gene. This CDR3 is built from 14 residues. From the reads, TCRdb called clonotypes with MiXCR, one entry per CDR3 protein. The sample lists about 250,000 distinct CDR3 sequences; about 15% were seen once. These data belong to a study of T cell repertoires in cytomegalovirus infection. General observations from the study: The response measured ex vivo was dominated by TCR beta clonotypes (HLA-C-restricted and CMV-specific).

This TCR was sampled from a human donor in good health (CMV status not recorded). Some clones in this sample may be carry-over from other donors' samples. The chain links TRBV5-6 to TRBJ2-7; D is uncertain. Sequenced: CD8+ T cells from PBMCs. In DNA form, the CDR3 reads TGTGCCAGCAGCTTGTTTGGTGAAGTTTACGAGCAGTACTTC. It specifies CASSLFGEVYEQYF.